This T cell receptor (beta chain) stems from a study of blood T cells in healthy people across ages. Whole-study context: Template switching picked up about one barcoded beta molecule for each two T cells.

Donors ranged from roughly 6 to 100 years old and were healthy Caucasians in Russia. A J-beta primer mix and a sample-barcoded 5' primer were used in a second PCR of roughly 7 to 12 cycles. Each CDR3 protein is one row after TCRdb ran MiXCR on the 5' RACE reads. The data show 550,000 to 600,000 distinct CDR3 sequences, around 48% seen once. This receptor was taken from a man older than 75 in good health. The specimen sequenced was blood.

The CDR3 nucleotides read TGTGCCACCAGCAGAGGGACAGTCTACGAGCAGTACTTC. It codes for CATSRGTVYEQYF. This chain connects TRBV15 to TRBJ2-7; possibly TRBD1 for D (6 bases). Germline V gene data show CDR1 as LNHNV and CDR2 as YYDKDF (reference sequence). Trimming cost V 1 base and J 3 bases, with 7 bases left between them. This CDR3 has 13 residues.